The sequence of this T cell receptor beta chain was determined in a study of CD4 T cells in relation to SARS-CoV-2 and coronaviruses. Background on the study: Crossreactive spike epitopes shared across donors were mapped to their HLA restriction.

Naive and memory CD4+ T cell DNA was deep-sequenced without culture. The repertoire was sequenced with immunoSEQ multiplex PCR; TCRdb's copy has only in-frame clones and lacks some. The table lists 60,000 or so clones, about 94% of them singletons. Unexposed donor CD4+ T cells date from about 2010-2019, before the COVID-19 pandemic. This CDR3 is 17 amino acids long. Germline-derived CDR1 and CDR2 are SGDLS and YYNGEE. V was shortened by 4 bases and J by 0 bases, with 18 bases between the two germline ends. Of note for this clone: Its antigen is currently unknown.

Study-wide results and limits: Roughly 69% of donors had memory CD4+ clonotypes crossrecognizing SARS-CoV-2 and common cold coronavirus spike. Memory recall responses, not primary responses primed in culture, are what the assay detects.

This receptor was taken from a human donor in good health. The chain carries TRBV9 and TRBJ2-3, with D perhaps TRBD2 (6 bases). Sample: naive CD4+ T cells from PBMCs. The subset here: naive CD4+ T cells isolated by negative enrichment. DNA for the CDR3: TGTGCCAGCAGCCCTTCCCGGCTAGCGAGTAGCACAGATACGCAGTATTTT. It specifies CASSPSRLASSTDTQYF.